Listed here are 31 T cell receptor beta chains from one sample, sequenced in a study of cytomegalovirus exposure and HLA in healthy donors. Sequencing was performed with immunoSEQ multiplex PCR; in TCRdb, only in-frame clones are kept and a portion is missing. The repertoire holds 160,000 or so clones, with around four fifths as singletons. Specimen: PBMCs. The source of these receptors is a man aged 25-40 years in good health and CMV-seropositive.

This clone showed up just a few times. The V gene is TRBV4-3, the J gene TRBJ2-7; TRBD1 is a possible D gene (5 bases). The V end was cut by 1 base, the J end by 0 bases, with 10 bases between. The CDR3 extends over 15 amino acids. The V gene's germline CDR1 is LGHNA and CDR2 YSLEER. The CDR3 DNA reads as TGCGCCAGCAGCCAAGTGACCGACAGCTCCTACGAGCAGTACTTC. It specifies CASSQVTDSSYEQYF.

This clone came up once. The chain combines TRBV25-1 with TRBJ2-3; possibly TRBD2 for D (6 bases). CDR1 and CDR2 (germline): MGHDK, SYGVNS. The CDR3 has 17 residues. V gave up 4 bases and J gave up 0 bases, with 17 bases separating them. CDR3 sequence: CASSAAPGTPSTDTQYF. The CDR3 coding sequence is TGTGCCAGCAGTGCCGCTCCCGGGACTCCTAGCACAGATACGCAGTATTTT.

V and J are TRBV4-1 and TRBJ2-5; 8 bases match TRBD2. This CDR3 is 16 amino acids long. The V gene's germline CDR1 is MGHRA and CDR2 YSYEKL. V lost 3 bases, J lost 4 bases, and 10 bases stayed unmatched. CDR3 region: CASSQSPSGGRETQYF. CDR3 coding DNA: TGCGCCAGCAGCCAGTCCCCGAGCGGGGGACGAGAGACCCAGTACTTC.

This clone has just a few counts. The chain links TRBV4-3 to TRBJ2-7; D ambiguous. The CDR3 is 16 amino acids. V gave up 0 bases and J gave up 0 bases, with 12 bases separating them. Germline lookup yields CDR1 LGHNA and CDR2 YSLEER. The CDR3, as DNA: TGCGCCAGCAGCCAAGATAATTGGCGGTCCTCCTACGAGCAGTACTTC. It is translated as CASSQDNWRSSYEQYF.

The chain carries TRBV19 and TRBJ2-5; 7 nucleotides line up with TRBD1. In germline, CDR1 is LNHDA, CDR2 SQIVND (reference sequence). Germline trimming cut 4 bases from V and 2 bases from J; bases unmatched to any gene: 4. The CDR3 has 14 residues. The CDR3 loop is CASSTQGEQETQYF. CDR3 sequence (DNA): TGTGCCAGTAGTACCCAGGGGGAGCAAGAGACCCAGTACTTC.

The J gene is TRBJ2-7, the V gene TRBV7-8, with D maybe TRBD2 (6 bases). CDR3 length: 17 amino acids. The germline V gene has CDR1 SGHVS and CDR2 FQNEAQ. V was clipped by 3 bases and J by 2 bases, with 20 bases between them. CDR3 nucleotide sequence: TGTGCCAGCAGCTTCCTAGGAGGGCTCCGAAACGCCTACGAGCAGTACTTC. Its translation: CASSFLGGLRNAYEQYF. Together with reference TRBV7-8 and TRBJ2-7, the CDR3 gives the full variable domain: GAGVSQSPRYKVAKRGQDVALRCDPISGHVSLFWYQQALGQGPEFLTYFQNEAQLDKSGLPSDRFFAERPEGSVSTLKIQRTQQEDSAVYLCASSFLGGLRNAYEQYFGPGTRLTVT.

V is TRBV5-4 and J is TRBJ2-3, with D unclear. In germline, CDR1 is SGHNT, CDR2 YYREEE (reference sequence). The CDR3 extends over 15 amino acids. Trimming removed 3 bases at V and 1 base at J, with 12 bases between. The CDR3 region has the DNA TGTGCCAGCAGCTCTGTCGTGGGCGGCACAGATACGCAGTATTTT. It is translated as CASSSVVGGTDTQYF.

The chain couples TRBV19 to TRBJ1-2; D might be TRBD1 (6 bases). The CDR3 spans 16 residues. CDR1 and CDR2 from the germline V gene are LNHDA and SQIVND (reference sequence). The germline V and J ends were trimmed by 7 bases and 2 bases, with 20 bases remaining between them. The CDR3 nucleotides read TGTGCCAGTAAAAAGGCCAGGACAGCCGCAAACTATGGCTACACCTTC. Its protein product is CASKKARTAANYGYTF.

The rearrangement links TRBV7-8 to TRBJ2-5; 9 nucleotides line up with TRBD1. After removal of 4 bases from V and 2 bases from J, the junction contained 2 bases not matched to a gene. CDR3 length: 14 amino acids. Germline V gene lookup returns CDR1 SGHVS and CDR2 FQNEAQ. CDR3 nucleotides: TGTGCCAGCAGCTGGGACAGGGAACAAGAGACCCAGTACTTC. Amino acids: CASSWDREQETQYF.

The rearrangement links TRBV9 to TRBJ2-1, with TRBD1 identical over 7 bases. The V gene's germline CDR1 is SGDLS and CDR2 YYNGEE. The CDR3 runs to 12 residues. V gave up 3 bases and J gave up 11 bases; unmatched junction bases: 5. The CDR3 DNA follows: TGTGCCAGCAGCGGGGACAGTCCTAAGCAGTTCTTC. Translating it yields CASSGDSPKQFF.

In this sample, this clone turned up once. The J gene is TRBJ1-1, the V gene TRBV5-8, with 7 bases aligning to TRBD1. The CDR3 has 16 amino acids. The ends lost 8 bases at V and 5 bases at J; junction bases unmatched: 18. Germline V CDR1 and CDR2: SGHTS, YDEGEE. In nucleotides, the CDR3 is TGTGCCAGAGCTAGAGGGGGCAGGGGGATCGGGACTGAAGCTTTCTTT. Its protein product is CARARGGRGIGTEAFF.

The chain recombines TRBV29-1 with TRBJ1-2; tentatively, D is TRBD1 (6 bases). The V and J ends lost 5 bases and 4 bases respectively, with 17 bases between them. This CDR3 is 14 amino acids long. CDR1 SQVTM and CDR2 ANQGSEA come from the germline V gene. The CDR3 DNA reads TGCAGCGTTTTTGTAAATGCAGGGGTCTATGGCTACACCTTC. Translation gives CSVFVNAGVYGYTF. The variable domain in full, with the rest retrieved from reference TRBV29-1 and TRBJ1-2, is SAVISQKPSRDICQRGTSLTIQCQVDSQVTMMFWYRQQPGQSLTLIATANQGSEATYESGFVIDKFPISRPNLTFSTLTVSNMSPEDSSIYLCSVFVNAGVYGYTFGSGTRLTVV.

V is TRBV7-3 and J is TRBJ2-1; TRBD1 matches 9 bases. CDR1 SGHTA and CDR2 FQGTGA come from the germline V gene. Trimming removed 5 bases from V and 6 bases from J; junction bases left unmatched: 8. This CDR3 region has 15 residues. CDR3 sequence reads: CASSPTGTGSNEQFF. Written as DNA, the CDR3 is TGTGCCAGCAGCCCTACCGGGACAGGGAGCAATGAGCAGTTCTTC.

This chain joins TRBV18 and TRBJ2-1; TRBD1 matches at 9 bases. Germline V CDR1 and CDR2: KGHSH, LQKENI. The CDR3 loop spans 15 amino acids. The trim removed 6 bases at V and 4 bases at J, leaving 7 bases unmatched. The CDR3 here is CASSPGTGRYNEQFF. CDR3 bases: TGTGCCAGCTCTCCCGGGACAGGGAGGTACAATGAGCAGTTCTTC.

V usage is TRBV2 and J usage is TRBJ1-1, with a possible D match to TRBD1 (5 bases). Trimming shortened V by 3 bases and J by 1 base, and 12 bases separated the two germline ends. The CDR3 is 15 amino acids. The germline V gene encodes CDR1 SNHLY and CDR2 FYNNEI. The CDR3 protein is CASSEGRVRNTEAFF. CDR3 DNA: TGTGCCAGCAGTGAGGGCAGGGTTCGGAACACTGAAGCTTTCTTT.

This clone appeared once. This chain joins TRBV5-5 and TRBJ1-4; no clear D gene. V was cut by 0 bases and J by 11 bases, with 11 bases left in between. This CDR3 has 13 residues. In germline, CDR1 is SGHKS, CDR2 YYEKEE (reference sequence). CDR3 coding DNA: TGTGCCAGCAGCTTGGCCCCCACGAGGAAACTGTTTTTT. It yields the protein CASSLAPTRKLFF. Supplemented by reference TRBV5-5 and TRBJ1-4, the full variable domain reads DAGVTQSPTHLIKTRGQQVTLRCSPISGHKSVSWYQQVLGQGPQFIFQYYEKEERGRGNFPDRFSARQFPNYSSELNVNALLLGDSALYLCASSLAPTRKLFFGSGTQLSVL.

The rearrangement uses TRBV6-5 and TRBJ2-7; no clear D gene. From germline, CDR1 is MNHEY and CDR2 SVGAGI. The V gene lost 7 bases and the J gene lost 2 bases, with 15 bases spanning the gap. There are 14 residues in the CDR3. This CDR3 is CASTRSPSAYEQYF. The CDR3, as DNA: TGTGCCAGCACCCGATCCCCCTCAGCCTACGAGCAGTACTTC.

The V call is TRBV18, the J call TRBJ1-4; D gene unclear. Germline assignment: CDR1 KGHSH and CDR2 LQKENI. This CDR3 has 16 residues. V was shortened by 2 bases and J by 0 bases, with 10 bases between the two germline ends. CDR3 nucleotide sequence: TGTGCCAGCTCACCAGGGAGGTTTGCAACTAATGAAAAACTGTTTTTT. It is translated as CASSPGRFATNEKLFF.

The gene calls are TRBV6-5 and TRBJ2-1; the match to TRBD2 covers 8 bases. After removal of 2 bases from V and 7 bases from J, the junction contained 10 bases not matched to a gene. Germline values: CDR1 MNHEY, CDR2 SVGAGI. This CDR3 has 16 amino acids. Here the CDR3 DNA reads TGTGCCAGCAGTTACCTATCCCGGGGGGGCAGGAATGAGCAGTTCTTC. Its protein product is CASSYLSRGGRNEQFF.

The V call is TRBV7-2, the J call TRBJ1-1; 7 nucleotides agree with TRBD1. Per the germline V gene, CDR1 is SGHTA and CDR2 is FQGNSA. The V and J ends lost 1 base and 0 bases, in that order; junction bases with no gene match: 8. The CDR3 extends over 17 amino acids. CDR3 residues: CASSLGGSGGLNTEAFF. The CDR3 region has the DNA TGTGCCAGCAGCTTAGGGGGCTCAGGGGGGCTGAACACTGAAGCTTTCTTT.

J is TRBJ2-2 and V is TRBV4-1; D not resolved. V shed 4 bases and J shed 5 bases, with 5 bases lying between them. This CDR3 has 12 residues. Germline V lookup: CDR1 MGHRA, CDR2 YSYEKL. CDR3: CASSRATGELFF. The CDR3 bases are TGCGCCAGCAGCCGGGCTACCGGGGAGCTGTTTTTT.

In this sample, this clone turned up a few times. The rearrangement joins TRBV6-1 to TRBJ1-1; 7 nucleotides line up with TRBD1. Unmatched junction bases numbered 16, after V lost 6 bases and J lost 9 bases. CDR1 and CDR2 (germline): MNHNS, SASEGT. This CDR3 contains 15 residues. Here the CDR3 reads CASRTGSGSKGQAFF. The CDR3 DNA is TGTGCCAGCAGGACAGGGTCGGGTTCGAAAGGGCAAGCTTTCTTT.

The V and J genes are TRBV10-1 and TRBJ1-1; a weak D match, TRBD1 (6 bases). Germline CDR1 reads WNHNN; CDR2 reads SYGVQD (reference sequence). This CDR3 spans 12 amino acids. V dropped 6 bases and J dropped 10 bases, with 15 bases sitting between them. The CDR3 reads CASRDLGAGAFF. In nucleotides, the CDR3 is TGCGCCAGCAGGGACTTGGGGGCCGGAGCTTTCTTT.

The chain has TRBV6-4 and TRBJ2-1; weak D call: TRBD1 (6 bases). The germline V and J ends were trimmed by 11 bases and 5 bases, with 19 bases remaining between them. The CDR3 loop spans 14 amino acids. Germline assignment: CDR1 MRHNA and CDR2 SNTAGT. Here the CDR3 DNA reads TGTGCCCTCACCCTAGAGGGGGTAAACAATGAGCAGTTCTTC. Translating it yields CALTLEGVNNEQFF.

The CDR3 bases are TGTGCCAGCAGCTTGGGTTTCGACGGGGGTAAAGAGACCCAGTACTTC. Its protein is CASSLGFDGGKETQYF. The chain is built from TRBV5-5 and TRBJ2-5; weak D call: TRBD2 (6 bases). V dropped 0 bases and J dropped 3 bases, with 15 bases sitting between them. CDR1 SGHKS and CDR2 YYEKEE come from the germline V gene (reference sequence). The CDR3 is made up of 16 amino acids.

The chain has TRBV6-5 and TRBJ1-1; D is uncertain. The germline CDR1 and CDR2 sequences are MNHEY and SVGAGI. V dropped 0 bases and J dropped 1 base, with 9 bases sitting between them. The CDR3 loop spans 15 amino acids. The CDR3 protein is CASSYSAGRNTEAFF. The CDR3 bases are TGTGCCAGCAGTTACTCGGCGGGGAGGAACACTGAAGCTTTCTTT.

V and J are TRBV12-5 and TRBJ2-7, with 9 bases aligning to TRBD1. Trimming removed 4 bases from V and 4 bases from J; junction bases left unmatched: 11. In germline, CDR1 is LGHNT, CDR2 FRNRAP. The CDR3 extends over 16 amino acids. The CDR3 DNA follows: TGTGCTAGTGGTTCAGGGACAGGGCTGGGTGCGTACGAGCAGTACTTC. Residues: CASGSGTGLGAYEQYF.

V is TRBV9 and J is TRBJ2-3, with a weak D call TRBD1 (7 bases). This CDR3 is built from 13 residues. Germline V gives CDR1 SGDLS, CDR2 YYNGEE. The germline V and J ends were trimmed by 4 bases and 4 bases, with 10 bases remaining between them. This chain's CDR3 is CASSPRGADTQYF. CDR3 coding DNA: TGTGCCAGCAGCCCCAGGGGGGCAGATACGCAGTATTTT.

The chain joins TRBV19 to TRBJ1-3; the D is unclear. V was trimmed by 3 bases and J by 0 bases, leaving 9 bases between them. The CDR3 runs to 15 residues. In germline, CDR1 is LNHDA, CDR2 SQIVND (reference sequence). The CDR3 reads CASSIRAVSGNTIYF. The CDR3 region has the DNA TGTGCCAGTAGTATCAGAGCGGTCTCTGGAAACACCATATATTTT. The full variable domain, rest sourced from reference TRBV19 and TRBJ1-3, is DGGITQSPKYLFRKEGQNVTLSCEQNLNHDAMYWYRQDPGQGLRLIYYSQIVNDFQKGDIAEGYSVSREKKESFPLTVTSAQKNPTAFYLCASSIRAVSGNTIYFGEGSWLTVV.

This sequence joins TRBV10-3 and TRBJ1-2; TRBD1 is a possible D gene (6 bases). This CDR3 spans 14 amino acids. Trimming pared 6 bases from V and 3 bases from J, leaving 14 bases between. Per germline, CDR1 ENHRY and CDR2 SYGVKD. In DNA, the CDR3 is TGTGCCATCAGCCCACAGGGTACGGACTATGGCTACACCTTC. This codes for CAISPQGTDYGYTF.

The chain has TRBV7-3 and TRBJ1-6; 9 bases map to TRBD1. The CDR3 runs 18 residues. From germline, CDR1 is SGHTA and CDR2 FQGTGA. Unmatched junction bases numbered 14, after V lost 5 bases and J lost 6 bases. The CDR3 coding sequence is TGTGCCAGCAGCCCGACGGCCCAACAGGGGGCCGGTAATTCACCCCTCCACTTT. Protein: CASSPTAQQGAGNSPLHF.